This note documents a single T cell receptor beta chain sequence. It lacks a known antigen. Base qualities are missing; no much larger clone stands one base away. These data originate in a study of technical replicates of blood from a few donors (dated by TCRdb to the late 2010s). The library came from the immunoSEQ multiplex PCR assay. TCRdb took over this immuneACCESS table, retaining in-frame rearrangements with V and J assigned. Such tables are incomplete; in checked studies, under half of the missing clones stem from an unresolved V gene, and the remainder is unexplained. Here the sample has fewer than 100,000 clones; around 89% occur a single time. Roughly 0.38% of the sample is in the top ten clones. For CDR1 and CDR2, the germline V gene (reference sequence) lists SGHAT and FQDESV. The CDR3 goes from the cysteine to the phenylalanine over 15 residues. Just CDR3 DNA is preserved here, 45 bases in frame from base 1. At the junction V is shortened by 3 bases and J by 0 bases, with 9 bases in between.

The receptor's source is a human donor in good health. The material sequenced was T cells isolated from PBMCs. The chain employs TRBV11-1 and TRBJ1-5; the D segment cannot be called with confidence. The CDR3 protein: CASSLGPYSNQPQHF. The DNA sequence reads TGTGCCAGCAGCTTGGGCCCGTATAGCAATCAGCCCCAGCATTTT.